This TCR beta chain appears in the sequencing data of a study of cytomegalovirus exposure and HLA in healthy donors. With 60 Vbeta and 13 Jbeta primers, the PCR was carried out. Profiled with immunoSEQ multiplex PCR; TCRdb holds only in-frame clones, not every one. Altogether about 250,000 clones are present, roughly two thirds being singletons, with the ten largest covering about 2.1%. Study observations and caveats: Associated with cytomegalovirus, according to the listing, were 150 to 200 TCR beta chains.

On this clone: Its antigen is undetermined.

Looked up from germline, CDR1 is SGHRS and CDR2 is YFSETQ. V was pared by 0 bases and J by 6 bases, with 8 bases of the junction left unmatched. The CDR3 contains 16 residues. The sequencing input was PBMCs. The rearrangement links TRBV5-1 to TRBJ2-3; 9 bases agree with TRBD2. The sequence came from a female donor in good health and CMV-seronegative. This CDR3 is CASSLDTSGLGDTQYF. The CDR3 nucleotides are TGCGCCAGCAGCTTGGATACTAGCGGGCTTGGGGATACGCAGTATTTT.